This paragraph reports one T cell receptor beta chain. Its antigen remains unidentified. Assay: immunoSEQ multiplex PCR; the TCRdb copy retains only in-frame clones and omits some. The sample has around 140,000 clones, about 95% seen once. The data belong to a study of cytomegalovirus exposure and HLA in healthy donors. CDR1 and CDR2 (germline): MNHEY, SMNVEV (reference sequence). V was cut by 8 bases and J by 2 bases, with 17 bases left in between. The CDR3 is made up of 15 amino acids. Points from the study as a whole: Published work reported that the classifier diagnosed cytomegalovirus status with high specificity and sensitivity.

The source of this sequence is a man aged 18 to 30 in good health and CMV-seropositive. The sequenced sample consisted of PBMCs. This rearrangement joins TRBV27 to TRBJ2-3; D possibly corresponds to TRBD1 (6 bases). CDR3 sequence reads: CASRRKGVDTDTQYF. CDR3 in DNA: TGTGCCAGCCGGAGGAAGGGGGTGGACACAGATACGCAGTATTTT.